This T cell receptor (beta chain) was found in a study of graft-versus-host responses after intestinal transplantation. The V gene's germline CDR1 is KGHSH and CDR2 LQKENI. Trimming removed 0 bases from V and 7 bases from J; junction bases left unmatched: 5. CDR3 length: 15 amino acids. To note about this clone: Its target is not known.

Sequencing used immunoSEQ multiplex PCR; TCRdb keeps in-frame clones, though not all of them. Counted here are under 90,000 clones, around 90% occurring once; the ten biggest clones make up roughly 4%. The chain joins TRBV18 to TRBJ1-4; 7 positions match TRBD1. The receptor was derived from a human donor who was the organ donor for an intestinal transplant. The sequencing here drew on unstimulated CD8+ T cells sorted from spleen or lymph node cells, taken before transplant. CDR3 in DNA: TGTGCCAGCTCACCACCCGGGACAGATAGTGAAAAACTGTTTTTT. Translating gives CASSPPGTDSEKLFF.